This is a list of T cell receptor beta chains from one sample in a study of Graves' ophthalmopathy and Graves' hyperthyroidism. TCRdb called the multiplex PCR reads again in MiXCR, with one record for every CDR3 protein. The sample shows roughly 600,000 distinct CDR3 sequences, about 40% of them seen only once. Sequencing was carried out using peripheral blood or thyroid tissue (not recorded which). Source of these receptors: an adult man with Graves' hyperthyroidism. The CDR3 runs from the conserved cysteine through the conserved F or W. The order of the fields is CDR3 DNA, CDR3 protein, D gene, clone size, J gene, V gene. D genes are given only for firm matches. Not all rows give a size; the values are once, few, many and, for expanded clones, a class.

CDR3 DNA: TGTGCCTGGAGTTCCGCTGCGCGGGACGGGGAGCTGTTTTTT
CDR3 protein: CAWSSAARDGELFF
D gene: .
clone size: .
J gene: TRBJ2-2
V gene: TRBV30

CDR3 DNA: TGCGCCAGCAGATCGGGACAGGGCGGGAAAACTGAAGCTTTCTTT
CDR3 protein: CASRSGQGGKTEAFF
D gene: TRBD1
clone size: many
J gene: TRBJ1-1
V gene: TRBV5-1

CDR3 DNA: TGTGCCAGCAGCTTTGAGGGACTAGCAATCGAGCAGTACTTC
CDR3 protein: CASSFEGLAIEQYF
D gene: TRBD2
clone size: .
J gene: TRBJ2-7
V gene: TRBV7-9

CDR3 DNA: TGCAGTGCTAGTTTAGCGGGGAACCAAGAGACCCAGTACTTC
CDR3 protein: CSASLAGNQETQYF
D gene: TRBD2
clone size: .
J gene: TRBJ2-5
V gene: TRBV20-1

CDR3 DNA: TGTGCCAGCAGCTTACGTCCCGGAAACACCATATATTTT
CDR3 protein: CASSLRPGNTIYF
D gene: .
clone size: .
J gene: TRBJ1-3
V gene: TRBV7-3

CDR3 DNA: TGTGCCAGTAGCCTGGGAGAGGCCTACGAGCAGTACTTC
CDR3 protein: CASSLGEAYEQYF
D gene: .
clone size: many
J gene: TRBJ2-7
V gene: TRBV19

CDR3 DNA: TGTGCCAGCAGCCGAACCGACAGCCGCTATGGCTACACCTTC
CDR3 protein: CASSRTDSRYGYTF
D gene: .
clone size: many
J gene: TRBJ1-2
V gene: TRBV7-8

CDR3 DNA: TGTGCCGGTCCCCAAGACAGGGCCATATATGGCTACACCTTC
CDR3 protein: CAGPQDRAIYGYTF
D gene: TRBD1
clone size: .
J gene: TRBJ1-2
V gene: TRBV7-2

CDR3 DNA: TGTGCCAGCAGTGAACACCTGGGCAGCACTAACTATGGCTACACCTTC
CDR3 protein: CASSEHLGSTNYGYTF
D gene: .
clone size: many
J gene: TRBJ1-2
V gene: TRBV6-1

CDR3 DNA: TGTGCCAGCAGTTTACGAGGACCGAGCACTGAAGCTCTCTTT
CDR3 protein: CASSLRGPSTEALF
D gene: .
clone size: .
J gene: TRBJ1-1
V gene: TRBV28

CDR3 DNA: TGTGCCAGCAGCCAGCCCCCAGACAGCAACACCGGGGAGCTGTTTTTT
CDR3 protein: CASSQPPDSNTGELFF
D gene: .
clone size: many
J gene: TRBJ2-2
V gene: TRBV4-2

CDR3 DNA: TGTGCCAGCACCCCGTCGGGGTCCCGCTACGAGCAGTACTTC
CDR3 protein: CASTPSGSRYEQYF
D gene: .
clone size: few
J gene: TRBJ2-7
V gene: TRBV28

CDR3 DNA: TGTGCCAGCAGTGCGGGGACAGGGGGCGGACAGCCCCAGCATTTT
CDR3 protein: CASSAGTGGGQPQHF
D gene: TRBD1
clone size: few
J gene: TRBJ1-5
V gene: TRBV6-1

CDR3 DNA: TGTGCCAGCAGCTTGGCGGGGGCAGGGCACGAGCAGTACTTC
CDR3 protein: CASSLAGAGHEQYF
D gene: .
clone size: .
J gene: TRBJ2-7
V gene: TRBV7-9

CDR3 DNA: TGTGCCAGCACCGGACTAGCGGGGGGAGGAGAGACCCAGTACTTC
CDR3 protein: CASTGLAGGGETQYF
D gene: TRBD2
clone size: .
J gene: TRBJ2-5
V gene: TRBV2

CDR3 DNA: TGCAGTGCTACCGAAGCCTACGAGCAGTACTTC
CDR3 protein: CSATEAYEQYF
D gene: .
clone size: many
J gene: TRBJ2-7
V gene: TRBV20-1

CDR3 DNA: TGCAGCGTTGAAGAACCGGGGGCTGGAAACACCATATATTTT
CDR3 protein: CSVEEPGAGNTIYF
D gene: .
clone size: few
J gene: TRBJ1-3
V gene: TRBV29-1

CDR3 DNA: TGTGCCAGCAGCCAGCTGCAGGAGCATTCACCCCTCCACTTT
CDR3 protein: CASSQLQEHSPLHF
D gene: .
clone size: .
J gene: TRBJ1-6
V gene: TRBV3-1

CDR3 DNA: TGTGCCAGCAGCTCAGGGGACAACTCCTACGAGCAGTACTTC
CDR3 protein: CASSSGDNSYEQYF
D gene: .
clone size: .
J gene: TRBJ2-7
V gene: TRBV9

CDR3 DNA: TGTGCCAGCAGCCAGCGGGGGGGCCGATACGAGCAGTACTTC
CDR3 protein: CASSQRGGRYEQYF
D gene: TRBD2
clone size: many
J gene: TRBJ2-7
V gene: TRBV2

CDR3 DNA: TGTGCCAACAGCTTGGAACGCGGAGGGTACGAGCAGTACTTC
CDR3 protein: CANSLERGGYEQYF
D gene: .
clone size: .
J gene: TRBJ2-7
V gene: TRBV7-9

CDR3 DNA: TGCAGCGTTGAAGACAGGCAGGGGATCCACTATGGCTACACCTTC
CDR3 protein: CSVEDRQGIHYGYTF
D gene: .
clone size: few
J gene: TRBJ1-2
V gene: TRBV29-1

CDR3 DNA: TGTGCCGGCAGCTTAGTTGAGACCCAGTACTTC
CDR3 protein: CAGSLVETQYF
D gene: .
clone size: .
J gene: TRBJ2-5
V gene: TRBV7-2

CDR3 DNA: TGCAGCGTTGGAGGAGCGGGAGGGCGCTATGAGCAGTACTTC
CDR3 protein: CSVGGAGGRYEQYF
D gene: TRBD2
clone size: .
J gene: TRBJ2-5
V gene: TRBV29-1

CDR3 DNA: TGCGCCAGCAGCCAGTTGACAGGATACTTCTACGAGCAGTACTTC
CDR3 protein: CASSQLTGYFYEQYF
D gene: .
clone size: .
J gene: TRBJ2-7
V gene: TRBV7-2

CDR3 DNA: TGTGCCAGCAGTGAAGCGTTAGTGAACACTGAAGCTTTCTTT
CDR3 protein: CASSEALVNTEAFF
D gene: .
clone size: many
J gene: TRBJ1-1
V gene: TRBV2

CDR3 DNA: TGTGCCAGCACCCCCAGTGTCACAGAACAAGAGACCCAGTACTTC
CDR3 protein: CASTPSVTEQETQYF
D gene: .
clone size: many
J gene: TRBJ2-5
V gene: TRBV27

CDR3 DNA: TGCAGTGCCGTCGTCAGGGTGGAGGAGGCTTTCTTT
CDR3 protein: CSAVVRVEEAFF
D gene: .
clone size: .
J gene: TRBJ1-1
V gene: TRBV20-1

CDR3 DNA: TGTGCCAGCAGCTGGGTGATGGCCGGGGAGCTGTTTTTT
CDR3 protein: CASSWVMAGELFF
D gene: .
clone size: many
J gene: TRBJ2-2
V gene: TRBV7-2

CDR3 DNA: TGTGCCAGCACACGACTAGCTGCCGGGGAGCTGTTTTTT
CDR3 protein: CASTRLAAGELFF
D gene: TRBD2
clone size: many
J gene: TRBJ2-2
V gene: TRBV9

CDR3 DNA: TGTGCCAGCAGTCGGGACAGGGGGAATTACAATGAGCCCCAGCATTTT
CDR3 protein: CASSRDRGNYNEPQHF
D gene: TRBD1
clone size: .
J gene: TRBJ1-5
V gene: TRBV27

CDR3 DNA: TGCAGTGCGAAGAATAGGGCGGACTATGGCTACACCTTC
CDR3 protein: CSAKNRADYGYTF
D gene: .
clone size: .
J gene: TRBJ1-2
V gene: TRBV20-1

CDR3 DNA: TGTGCCACCAGGGACAGTCTTAACTATGACTACACCTTC
CDR3 protein: CATRDSLNYDYTF
D gene: TRBD1
clone size: few
J gene: TRBJ1-2
V gene: TRBV12-3/TRBV12-4

CDR3 DNA: TGTGCCAGCAGCTCTGGGACTCCACTCGGGCATCAGCCCCAGCATTTT
CDR3 protein: CASSSGTPLGHQPQHF
D gene: .
clone size: many
J gene: TRBJ1-5
V gene: TRBV5-5

CDR3 DNA: TGTGCCAGCAGCTTAGAGGGGAGTAGCGGCACAGATACGCAGTATTTT
CDR3 protein: CASSLEGSSGTDTQYF
D gene: .
clone size: .
J gene: TRBJ2-3
V gene: TRBV7-8

CDR3 DNA: TGTGCCAGCAGCGGACGGTGGGGACTGAACACTGAAGCTTTCTTT
CDR3 protein: CASSGRWGLNTEAFF
D gene: .
clone size: many
J gene: TRBJ1-1
V gene: TRBV2

CDR3 DNA: TGTGCCAGCACCGGCGGGCCAGGGGGAGAGACCCAGTACTTC
CDR3 protein: CASTGGPGGETQYF
D gene: TRBD1
clone size: .
J gene: TRBJ2-5
V gene: TRBV7-2

CDR3 DNA: TGTGCCAGCACCCAGCTGGGGCAGGGAATGGCCGGGGAGCTGTTTTTT
CDR3 protein: CASTQLGQGMAGELFF
D gene: .
clone size: many
J gene: TRBJ2-2
V gene: TRBV7-6

CDR3 DNA: TGTGCCAGCAGCTTAATGACAGGGGGTAGCAATCAGCCCCAGCATTTT
CDR3 protein: CASSLMTGGSNQPQHF
D gene: TRBD1
clone size: few
J gene: TRBJ1-5
V gene: TRBV7-3